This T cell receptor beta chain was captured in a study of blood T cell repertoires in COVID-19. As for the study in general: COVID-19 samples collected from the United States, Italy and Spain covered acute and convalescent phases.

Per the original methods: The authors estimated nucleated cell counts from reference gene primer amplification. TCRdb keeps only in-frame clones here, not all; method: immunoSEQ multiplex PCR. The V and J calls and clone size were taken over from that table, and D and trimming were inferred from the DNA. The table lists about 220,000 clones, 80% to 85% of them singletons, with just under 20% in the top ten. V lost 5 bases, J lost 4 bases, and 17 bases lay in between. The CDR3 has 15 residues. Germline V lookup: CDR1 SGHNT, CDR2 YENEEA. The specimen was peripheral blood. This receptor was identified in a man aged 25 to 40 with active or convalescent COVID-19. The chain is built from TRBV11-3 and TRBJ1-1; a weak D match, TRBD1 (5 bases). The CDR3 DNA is TGTGCCAGCAGCCGCCACGGGGGGAAGGCCACTGAAGCTTTCTTT. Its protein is CASSRHGGKATEAFF.